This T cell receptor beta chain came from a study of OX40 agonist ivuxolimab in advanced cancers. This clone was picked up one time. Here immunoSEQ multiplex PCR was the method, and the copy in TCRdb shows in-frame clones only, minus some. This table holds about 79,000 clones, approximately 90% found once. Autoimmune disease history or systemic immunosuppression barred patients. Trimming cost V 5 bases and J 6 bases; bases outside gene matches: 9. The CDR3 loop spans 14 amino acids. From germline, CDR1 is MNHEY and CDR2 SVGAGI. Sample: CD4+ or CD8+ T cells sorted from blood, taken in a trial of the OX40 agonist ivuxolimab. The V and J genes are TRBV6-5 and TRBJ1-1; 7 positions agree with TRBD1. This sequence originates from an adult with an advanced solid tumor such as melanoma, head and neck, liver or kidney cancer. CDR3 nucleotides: TGTGCCAGCAGTCGCCTCCGGGACAGATCTGAAGCTTTCTTT. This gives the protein CASSRLRDRSEAFF.